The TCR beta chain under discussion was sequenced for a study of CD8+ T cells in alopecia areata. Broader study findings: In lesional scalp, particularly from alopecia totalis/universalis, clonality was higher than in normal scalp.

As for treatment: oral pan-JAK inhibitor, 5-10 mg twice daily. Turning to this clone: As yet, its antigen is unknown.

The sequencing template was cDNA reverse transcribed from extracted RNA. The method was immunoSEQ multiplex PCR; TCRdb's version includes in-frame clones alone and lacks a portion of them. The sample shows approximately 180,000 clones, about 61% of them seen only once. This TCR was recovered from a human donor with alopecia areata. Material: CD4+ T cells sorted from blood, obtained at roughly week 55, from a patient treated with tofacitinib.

The chain's CDR3 is CSAGKTPSYF. The CDR3 DNA reads as TGCAGTGCTGGAAAGACCCCGTCGTACTTC. This chain connects TRBV20-1 to TRBJ2-7; no reliable D call. Germline V gives CDR1 DFQATT, CDR2 SNEGSKA (reference sequence). Trimming removed 5 bases from V and 12 bases from J, with 14 bases in between. The CDR3 is 10 residues long.